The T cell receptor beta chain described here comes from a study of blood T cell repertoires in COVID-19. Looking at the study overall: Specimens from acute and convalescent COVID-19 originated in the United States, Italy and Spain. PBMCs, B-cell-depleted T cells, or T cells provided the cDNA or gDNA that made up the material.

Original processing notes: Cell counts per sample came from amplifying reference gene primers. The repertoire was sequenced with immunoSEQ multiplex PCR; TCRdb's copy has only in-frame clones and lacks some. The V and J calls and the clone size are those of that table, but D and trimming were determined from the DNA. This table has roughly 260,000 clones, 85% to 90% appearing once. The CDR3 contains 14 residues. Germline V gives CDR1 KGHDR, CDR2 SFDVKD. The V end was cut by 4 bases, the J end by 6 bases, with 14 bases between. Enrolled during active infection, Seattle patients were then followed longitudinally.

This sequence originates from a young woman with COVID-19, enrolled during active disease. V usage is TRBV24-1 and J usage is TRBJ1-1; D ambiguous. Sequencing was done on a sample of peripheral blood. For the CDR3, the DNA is TGTGCCACCAGTGACCCGAAGTCGAGCTCTGAAGCTTTCTTT. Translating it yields CATSDPKSSSEAFF.